Listed here are 9 T cell receptor beta chains from one sample, sequenced in a study of blood T cell repertoires in COVID-19. This table comes from immunoSEQ multiplex PCR, and its TCRdb copy is limited to in-frame clones, with some not included. The table lists nearly 350,000 clones, roughly 89% of them singletons, with roughly 3.3% in the top ten. The sequenced material came from peripheral blood. The source is a woman under 30 who had recovered from COVID-19.

The chain couples TRBV6-2 or TRBV6-3 to TRBJ2-7, with 10 nucleotides matching TRBD1. The CDR3 totals 14 residues. CDR1 MNHEY and CDR2 SVGEGT come from the germline V gene. After removal of 4 bases from V and 5 bases from J, the junction contained 5 bases not matched to a gene. As DNA, the CDR3 is TGTGCCAGCAGTTCCTCCGGGACAGGGGACGAGCAGTACGTC. Protein product: CASSSSGTGDEQYV.

The chain is built from TRBV25-1 and TRBJ2-3; 8 positions agree with TRBD2. The CDR3 loop spans 15 amino acids. Germline CDR1 MGHDK, CDR2 SYGVNS. Trimming removed 2 bases from V and 6 bases from J; junction bases left unmatched: 7. CDR3 sequence: CASSEHREGHDTQYF. The CDR3 DNA follows: TGTGCCAGCAGTGAACACCGGGAGGGTCATGATACGCAGTATTTT. The entire variable domain, with the rest obtained from reference TRBV25-1 and TRBJ2-3, is as follows: EADIYQTPRYLVIGTGKKITLECSQTMGHDKMYWYQQDPGMELHLIHYSYGVNSTEKGDLSSESTVSRIRTEHFPLTLESARPSHTSQYLCASSEHREGHDTQYFGPGTRLTVL.

V usage is TRBV7-2 and J usage is TRBJ2-3; 9 bases agree with TRBD2. Germline-derived CDR1 and CDR2 are SGHTA and FQGNSA. Germline trimming cut 6 bases from V and 6 bases from J; bases unmatched to any gene: 10. The CDR3 spans 15 residues. The CDR3 DNA follows: TGTGCCAGCAGTGAGAGCGGGAGGTTGGTTGATACGCAGTATTTT. Residues: CASSESGRLVDTQYF.

The chain employs TRBV29-1 and TRBJ1-3; D remains ambiguous. This CDR3 contains 14 residues. CDR1 SQVTM and CDR2 ANQGSEA come from the germline V gene. V was shortened by 7 bases and J by 0 bases, with 13 bases between the two germline ends. CDR3 in amino acids: CSGMLADSGNTIYF. Here the CDR3 DNA reads TGCAGCGGAATGTTGGCTGACTCTGGAAACACCATATATTTT.

J is TRBJ2-1 and V is TRBV9, with 12 bases aligning to TRBD2. The trim removed 5 bases at V and 8 bases at J, leaving 11 bases unmatched. Germline CDR1 reads SGDLS; CDR2 reads YYNGEE. This CDR3 is built from 16 residues. Here the CDR3 reads CASSPSGRALGDEQFF. The CDR3 DNA reads TGTGCCAGCAGTCCTAGCGGGAGGGCCCTCGGGGATGAGCAGTTCTTC.

The chain is built from TRBV6-5 and TRBJ1-1; no firm D call. The CDR3 sequence is 13 residues long. The V end was cut by 6 bases, the J end by 5 bases, with 13 bases between. CDR1 and CDR2 from the germline V gene are MNHEY and SVGAGI. Written as DNA, the CDR3 is TGTGCCAGCAGAGGGAGTGGGGTAACTGAAGCTTTCTTT. It encodes CASRGSGVTEAFF.

The chain carries TRBV11-3 and TRBJ1-3; D is perhaps TRBD1 (5 bases). V lost 3 bases and J 4 bases, leaving 10 bases between the germline ends. The CDR3 extends over 14 amino acids. CDR1 and CDR2 from the germline V gene are SGHNT and YENEEA. The CDR3: CASSFDSSGNTIYF. The DNA for the CDR3 is TGTGCCAGCAGCTTCGACAGCTCCGGAAACACCATATATTTT.

This clone was detected only once. V gene TRBV11-3 combines with J gene TRBJ2-5; 8 bases map to TRBD2. There are 16 residues in the CDR3. The V gene's germline CDR1 is SGHNT and CDR2 YENEEA. J lost 4 bases, V lost 5 bases, and 12 bases had no gene match. The CDR3 is CASSARSGSGGETQYF. The CDR3, as DNA: TGTGCCAGCAGCGCCCGCAGCGGGAGCGGTGGAGAGACCCAGTACTTC. Variable domain in full (rest from reference TRBV11-3 and TRBJ2-5): EAGVVQSPRYKIIEKKQPVAFWCNPISGHNTLYWYLQNLGQGPELLIRYENEEAVDDSQLPKDRFSAERLKGVDSTLKIQPAELGDSAVYLCASSARSGSGGETQYFGPGTRLLVL.

The chain has TRBV7-9 and TRBJ1-4, with TRBD1 as a possible D gene (5 bases). Trimming stripped 5 bases from V and 8 bases from J, with 21 bases between. The germline gives CDR1 SEHNR, CDR2 FQNEAQ (reference sequence). The CDR3 spans 16 residues. The CDR3 loop reads CASSKNQGGGGEKLFF. The CDR3 DNA sequence: TGTGCCAGCAGCAAAAACCAGGGAGGAGGTGGAGAAAAACTGTTTTTT.